The source of this TCR beta chain is a study of T cell changes during pregnancy in multiple sclerosis. Trimming removed 0 bases at V and 8 bases at J, with 11 bases between. The CDR3 has 14 amino acids. Germline CDR1 and CDR2: MNHNY and SVGAGI (reference sequence). The method was immunoSEQ multiplex PCR; TCRdb's version includes in-frame clones alone and lacks a portion of them. In the table there are approximately 52,000 clones, about 90% of which are singletons. This chain connects TRBV6-6 to TRBJ2-1, with a possible D match to TRBD2 (6 bases). The sample here was CD4+ T cells from peripheral blood mononuclear cells, taken after pregnancy. This clonotype was sampled from a female donor with multiple sclerosis, enrolled in a pregnancy study. CDR3 bases: TGTGCCAGCAGTTACTCGACTAGTAATTATGAGCAGTTCTTC. It encodes CASSYSTSNYEQFF.